The clone carrying this T cell receptor (beta chain) was seen once. Its target is not known. The sample is drawn from a study of radiation and T cells in renal cell carcinoma. Study-wide context: Nephrectomy followed 15 Gy stereotactic body radiation by 4 weeks.

V lost 11 bases to trimming and J lost 7 bases, with 14 bases between them. The CDR3 covers 12 residues. CDR1 MNHNS and CDR2 SASEGT come from the germline V gene. Time point defined: blood 2 weeks post-SBRT. Treatment here: 15 Gy SBRT to primary tumor, nephrectomy 4 weeks later. The patient's renal cell carcinoma had clear cell pathology. Only in-frame clones appear in the TCRdb table, and some are missing; sequencing was by immunoSEQ multiplex PCR. The table records tens of thousands of clones, 80% to 90% of them present only once. General study results and limits: From baseline, blood top tumor clonotypes peaked at 2 weeks post-radiation.

Sequenced material: blood, taken from a patient whose treatment included radiotherapy and nephrectomy. The TCR sequence derives from a woman between 45 and 60 years old with renal cell carcinoma. The chain combines TRBV6-1 with TRBJ1-4; D not resolved. The CDR3, as DNA: TGTGCCGGCTCCCAGACTTCTGAAAAACTGTTTTTT. This encodes CAGSQTSEKLFF.